Reported below is one T cell receptor (beta chain). Its antigen target is currently unknown. Base-call qualities are not available, and no considerably larger clone is one nucleotide away. The data derive from a study of blood T cell repertoires in COVID-19 (dated by TCRdb to 2019 to 2021). Study-level background: Samples covering the acute and convalescent phases of COVID-19 were provided by collaborators in the United States, Italy and Spain. The material from the prospective study consisted of cDNA or gDNA derived from T cells, B-cell-depleted T cells, or PBMCs. Deeply sampled blood TCRbeta repertoires from subjects exposed to, actively infected with, or recovered from COVID-19 were included in the dataset. The repertoires were released in a freely available public database meant as a resource for research on the immune response to SARS-CoV-2. The samples were drawn from two sources: the first 160 participants of the ongoing ImmuneRACE study, and about 1,300 subjects contributed by 6 global collaborators. Sample metadata almost always included a de-identified subject ID, COVID-19 status, age in years and sex. HLA class I and class II types, where available, came from metadata supplied by the sample provider rather than from assay-based typing.

At one collaborating source in Seattle, patients were enrolled during active infection and were followed longitudinally through the course of disease. Collaborating institutions collected whole blood in K2EDTA tubes following their own protocols. Collaborator samples were shipped for TCRbeta analysis as frozen whole blood, isolated PBMCs, or DNA extracted from either sample type. Overall study outcomes, separate from this receptor: The amount of clinical and demographic metadata varied by source and participant and was provided uncurated.

The germline V and J ends show losses of 7 bases and 5 bases respectively, and no gene match explains 10 bases of the junction. The germline V gene provides CDR1 SGHDT and CDR2 YYEEEE. The CDR3 starts with the cysteine, ends with the phenylalanine, and has 15 residues. The entry retains the CDR3 DNA only, 45 bases that are in frame from base 1. TCRbeta CDR3 regions were amplified from genomic DNA using the immunoSEQ Assay, a bias-controlled multiplex PCR. Concerning the study's data processing: Within the assay, amplification of reference gene primers was used to estimate how many nucleated cells each sample contained. To quantify the absolute abundance of each unique TCRbeta CDR3 rearrangement, sequence reads were collapsed and filtered. For each sample, productive Simpson clonality was calculated as the square root of Simpson's diversity index across productive rearrangements. Drawn from immuneACCESS, this table holds only the in-frame rearrangements with V and J called that TCRdb kept. Clones are partly lost; checked studies trace under half to an unresolved V gene and leave the rest unexplained. The V and J calls and clone size are taken from that table; D and trimming were inferred from the DNA. This sample comprises around 260,000 clones, under 85% of them detected only once. Of the sample, 0.87% falls within the top ten clones.

The rearrangement joined TRBV5-6 to TRBJ2-5; TRBD2 lines up with 11 middle nucleotides. What was sequenced was peripheral blood. This TCR derives from a human donor with COVID-19, enrolled during active disease. The donor label of this sample is uncertain. At the DNA level, the sequence is TGTGCCAGCTGCCTCCTAGCGGGAGGAGGGGAGACCCAGTACTTC. Translated, it reads CASCLLAGGGETQYF. The reference TRBV5-6 and TRBJ2-5 proteins fill in what lies around the CDR3, so the full variable domain reads DAGVTQSPTHLIKTRGQQVTLRCSPKSGHDTVSWYQQALGQGPQFIFQYYEEEERQRGNFPDRFSGHQFPNYSSELNVNALLLGDSALYLCASCLLAGGGETQYFGPGTRLLVL.